This T cell receptor beta chain was recorded in a study of T cell responses to AZD1222 COVID-19 vaccine. Overall study results and limits: Spike-specific TCR breadth and depth both grew after two AZD1222 doses. Seropositive status at baseline applied to only 5 to 7 AZD1222 recipients. Repertoire samples came only from after the peak T cell response.

The analysis combined second doses at about 4 or about 12 weeks. The CDR3 totals 14 residues. The V and J ends lost 2 bases and 6 bases respectively, with 13 bases between them. In germline, CDR1 is MNHEY, CDR2 SMNVEV (reference sequence). A note on this clone: The antigen is not known.

Data came from immunoSEQ multiplex PCR; TCRdb stores just in-frame clones and leaves some out. The sample holds fewer than 120,000 clones, around 90% seen once. Sequencing was performed on peripheral blood, taken 28 days after the second AZD1222 dose. This TCR was sampled from an adult who received the AZD1222 COVID-19 vaccine. The chain joins TRBV27 to TRBJ1-1, with a weak D call TRBD1 (5 bases). The CDR3 nucleotides read TGTGCCAGCAGTTTAAAGGGACTAAACCCTGAAGCTTTCTTT. This encodes CASSLKGLNPEAFF.